These T cell receptor beta chains were read from a single sample in a study of cytomegalovirus exposure and HLA in healthy donors. The protocol was immunoSEQ multiplex PCR, while the TCRdb copy is restricted to in-frame clones and leaves out a portion. Here the sample spans about 98,000 clones, approximately 83% being singletons. Source material: PBMCs. These receptors all come from a female donor in good health and CMV-seropositive. CDR3s include the opening cysteine and the closing phenylalanine or tryptophan. The order of the fields is clone size, V gene, CDR3 protein. Part of the rows lack a size; the others show once, few, many or a class for expanded clones.

abundance: -; v_gene: TRBV28; CDR3aa: CASSPGQGSTELTYEQYF
abundance: -; v_gene: TRBV7-9; CDR3aa: CASSLLTANTEAFF
abundance: -; v_gene: TRBV5-4; CDR3aa: CASSSGQRRDEKLFF
abundance: once; v_gene: TRBV6-1; CDR3aa: CASSERDSQWFF
abundance: -; v_gene: TRBV4-2; CDR3aa: CASSPSQSGQGYGYTF
abundance: -; v_gene: TRBV5-1; CDR3aa: CAGSLGLGDTEAFF
abundance: -; v_gene: TRBV5-6; CDR3aa: CASSFFGQGSTNEKLFF
abundance: -; v_gene: TRBV18; CDR3aa: CASSPRVGTGGVGTEAFF
abundance: -; v_gene: TRBV7-9; CDR3aa: CASLPDRAVKGYTF
abundance: -; v_gene: TRBV19; CDR3aa: CASTQDRAGNSPLHF
abundance: -; v_gene: TRBV4-1; CDR3aa: CASSHLGVMGPSKTQYF
abundance: -; v_gene: TRBV15; CDR3aa: CATGGGDPSTDTQYF
abundance: -; v_gene: TRBV9; CDR3aa: CASSLALLGQTQYF
abundance: -; v_gene: TRBV7-6; CDR3aa: CASSWGDGDEQYF
abundance: -; v_gene: TRBV5-6; CDR3aa: CASSHITGTGSYGYTF
abundance: few; v_gene: TRBV7-9; CDR3aa: CASRSRLAGEDTQYF